The 9 T cell receptor beta chains given below trace back to one sample, sequenced in a study of T cells in Graves' hyperthyroidism and ophthalmopathy. RNA transcripts gave rise to amplified TCR beta CDR3 regions. The study used the HTBI primer set for a first-round RT-PCR of the TCR CDR3. TCRdb used MiXCR to reprocess the multiplex PCR reads, holding one entry per CDR3 protein. The sample has about 760,000 distinct CDR3 sequences, roughly a third seen once. The sequencing input was blood. These receptors all stem from a woman aged 35 to 49 with Graves' hyperthyroidism.

As to this clonotype: Compared with germline, one end of the junction differs, possibly owing to a read error. The chain has TRBV7-3 and TRBJ2-5; TRBD1 aligns across 8 bases. The CDR3 loop spans 15 amino acids. The germline CDR1 and CDR2 sequences are SGHTA and FQGTGA. CDR3 loop: CASSQGQGIGETQYF. The CDR3 DNA is TGCGCCAGCAGCCAAGGACAGGGTATCGGAGAGACCCAGTACTTC.

This clonotype turned up a few times. Here the CDR3 reads CASSYSGRFNSGNTIYF. The CDR3 bases are TGTGCCAGCAGTTACTCGGGACGGTTCAACTCTGGAAACACCATATATTTT. The chain employs TRBV6-5 and TRBJ1-3; a possible D gene is TRBD1 (5 bases). Germline V gives CDR1 MNHEY, CDR2 SVGAGI. Trimming removed 0 bases from V and 0 bases from J, with 12 bases in between. The CDR3 length is 17 residues.

The chain recombines TRBV29-1 with TRBJ2-5, with 10 bases fitting TRBD1. Germline-derived CDR1 and CDR2 are SQVTM and ANQGSEA. The CDR3 is 14 amino acids. Trimming cost V 8 bases and J 5 bases; bases outside gene matches: 11. The DNA of the CDR3 is TGCAGCTCTCCAAACGGGGACAGGGGTGAGACCCAGTACTTC. This encodes CSSPNGDRGETQYF.

V is TRBV7-8 and J is TRBJ2-5; D tentatively reads TRBD1 or TRBD2 (6 bases each). The CDR3 sequence is 15 residues long. The V gene's germline CDR1 is SGHVS and CDR2 FQNEAQ. Trimming left V 8 bases short and J 4 bases short, with 20 bases between. The CDR3 protein is CASSPRGAARETQYF. CDR3 nucleotides: TGTGCCAGCTCACCAAGGGGGGCGGCGAGAGAGACCCAGTACTTC.

In the case of this clonotype: A much larger clone differs by one base, so this may be a read error. The chain has TRBV6-5 and TRBJ1-1; D is perhaps TRBD1 (5 bases). Germline values: CDR1 MNHEY, CDR2 SVGAGI. The CDR3 is made up of 14 amino acids. DNA for the CDR3: TGTGCCAGCAGTTTTATTGGGGGGAACGCTGAAGCTTTCTTT. Translating it yields CASSFIGGNAEAFF.

This clonotype has a count of ten or more. This chain joins TRBV5-5 and TRBJ1-6; D is undetermined. V lost 4 bases and J 0 bases, leaving 14 bases between the germline ends. Per the germline V gene, CDR1 is SGHKS and CDR2 is YYEKEE (reference sequence). This CDR3 is built from 17 residues. The CDR3 is CASSQAQYFSYNSPLHF. The CDR3 DNA reads as TGTGCCAGCAGCCAGGCGCAGTACTTCTCCTATAATTCACCCCTCCACTTT.

The chain's CDR3 is CASSVSRGSYGYTF. The CDR3 DNA sequence: TGTGCCAGCAGCGTTTCCCGGGGGTCGTATGGCTACACCTTC. V is TRBV2 and J is TRBJ1-2, with D perhaps matching TRBD1 (5 bases). The CDR3 length is 14 residues. The germline CDR1 and CDR2 sequences are SNHLY and FYNNEI. V was pared by 6 bases and J by 5 bases, with 16 bases between.

This clonotype was seen a handful of times. J is TRBJ2-2 and V is TRBV6-6; a weak D match, TRBD1 (6 bases). The germline V and J ends were trimmed by 4 bases and 7 bases, with 10 bases remaining between them. CDR3 length equals 13 residues. Germline CDR1 MNHNY, CDR2 SVGAGI (reference sequence). This CDR3 is CASSSQGVGELFF. The CDR3 DNA reads as TGTGCCAGCAGTTCACAGGGAGTCGGGGAGCTGTTTTTT.

In regard to this clonotype: A much larger clone sits a single nucleotide away, making a read error possible. The chain combines TRBV12-3 or TRBV12-4 with TRBJ1-1; D is ambiguous. The CDR3 consists of 14 residues. The CDR3 here is CASRLAPPNTEAFF. The CDR3 nucleotides read TGTGCCAGCAGGTTAGCGCCCCCAAACACTGAAGCTTTCTTT.